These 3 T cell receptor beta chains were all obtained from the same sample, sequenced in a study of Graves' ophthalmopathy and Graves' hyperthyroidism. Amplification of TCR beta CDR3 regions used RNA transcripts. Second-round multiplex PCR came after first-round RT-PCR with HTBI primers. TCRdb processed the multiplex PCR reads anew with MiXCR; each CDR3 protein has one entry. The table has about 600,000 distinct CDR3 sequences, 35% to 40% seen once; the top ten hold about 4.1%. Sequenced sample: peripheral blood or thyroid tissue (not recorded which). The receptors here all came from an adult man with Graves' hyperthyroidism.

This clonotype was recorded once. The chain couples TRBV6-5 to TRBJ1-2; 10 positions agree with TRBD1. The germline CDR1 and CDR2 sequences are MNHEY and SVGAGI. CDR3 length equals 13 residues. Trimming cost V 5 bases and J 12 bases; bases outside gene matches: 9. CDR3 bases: TGTGCCAGCAGTCCGGACAGGGGGACTGGAAACACCTTC. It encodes CASSPDRGTGNTF.

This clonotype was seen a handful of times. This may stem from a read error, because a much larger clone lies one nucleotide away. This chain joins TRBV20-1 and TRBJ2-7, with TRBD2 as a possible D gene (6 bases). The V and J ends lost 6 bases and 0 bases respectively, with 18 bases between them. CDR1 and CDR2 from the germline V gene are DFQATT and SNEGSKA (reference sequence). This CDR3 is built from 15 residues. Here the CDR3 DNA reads TGCAGTGCCTCTAGGTATTGGGACTCCTCCTACGAGCAGTACTTC. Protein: CSASRYWDSSYEQYF.

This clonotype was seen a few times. CDR3 bases: TGTGCCAGCAGCTCCCGGGACAGGGGGCACACCGGGGAGCTGTTTTTT. Its translation is CASSSRDRGHTGELFF. This sequence joins TRBV7-9 and TRBJ2-2; 12 bases line up with TRBD1. Germline trimming cut 4 bases from V and 3 bases from J; bases unmatched to any gene: 3. CDR3 length equals 16 residues. Germline V gene lookup returns CDR1 SEHNR and CDR2 FQNEAQ (reference sequence).